Listed here is a single TCR beta chain. What it binds is unknown. The source of the sample is a study of beta chain features in type 1 diabetes. Every isolated RNA sample was fully reverse transcribed, so sequencing captured expressed TCRB transcripts. Sequenced naive, central memory and regulatory T cell samples produced an average of around 3.8 million reads. Clones were read by immunoSEQ multiplex PCR, and TCRdb kept only the in-frame ones, dropping some. The profile covers approximately 730,000 clones, with around 15% appearing a single time and 0.02% to 0.025% taken by the ten largest. A CD45RO/CCR7/CD25/CD127/CD95/CD27 panel sorted naive, central memory, regulatory and stem cell-like memory CD4+ cells. Germline-derived CDR1 and CDR2 are SGHRS and YFSETQ. This CDR3 spans 14 amino acids. V was shortened by 0 bases and J by 3 bases, with 6 bases between the two germline ends. Study observations and caveats: In every one of the four CD4+ subsets, TCRB CDR3s were moderately but significantly shorter in Type 1 diabetes patients.

The source of this sequence is a man between 18 and 35 years old with type 1 diabetes. Sequencing was performed on naive CD4+ T cells from blood. The chain couples TRBV5-1 to TRBJ2-2, with D possibly being TRBD1 (6 bases). Here the CDR3 reads CASSLDRDTGELFF. DNA of the CDR3: TGCGCCAGCAGCTTGGACAGGGACACCGGGGAGCTGTTTTTT.